These 10 T cell receptor beta chains came from one sample sequenced in a study of vaccination effects on CD4 cells after COVID-19. The data were produced by immunoSEQ multiplex PCR, yet TCRdb's version contains in-frame clones alone and is incomplete. The sample lists approximately 25,000 clones, about 70% occurring once. With the ViraFEST assay, the study expanded antigen-specific CD4+ T cells using viral peptide pools, then sequenced them. Isolating CD4+ T cells followed about 11 days of culture. In the vaccine recipients, nucleocapsid antibodies were negative and there was no prior SARS-CoV-2 infection. Antigen specificity for these receptors is unknown. The sample consisted of CD4+ T cells from PBMCs cultured with HCoV-NL63 spike peptides, taken before COVID-19 vaccination. Receptor source: a human donor who received a COVID-19 vaccine.

The chain links TRBV19 to TRBJ1-2; D remains unclear. The CDR3 extends over 17 amino acids. The germline V gene encodes CDR1 LNHDA and CDR2 SQIVND (reference sequence). V lost 6 bases and J 1 base, leaving 21 bases between the germline ends. The DNA for the CDR3 is TGTGCCAGTAGGCCCGAATATCAGTCCTTCATTAACTATGGCTACACCTTC. Translating gives CASRPEYQSFINYGYTF.

The table lists this clone with a count of one. The rearrangement links TRBV20-1 to TRBJ1-4; D unresolved. Trimming took 3 bases from V and 0 from J, leaving 5 bases between them. This CDR3 is built from 13 residues. From germline, CDR1 is DFQATT and CDR2 SNEGSKA (reference sequence). The CDR3 sequence is CSASPATNEKLFF. CDR3 in DNA: TGCAGTGCTAGTCCCGCAACTAATGAAAAACTGTTTTTT.

The chain links TRBV30 to TRBJ2-3; 11 nucleotides agree with TRBD2. V shed 0 bases and J 0 bases; nucleotides not matched to a gene: 5. CDR1 is GTSNPN, CDR2 SVGIG, per germline (reference sequence). The CDR3 runs to 17 residues. The CDR3 sequence: CAWSVARTSGSTDTQYF. In DNA form, the CDR3 reads TGTGCCTGGAGTGTAGCGCGGACTAGCGGGAGCACAGATACGCAGTATTTT. The complete variable domain, with remaining parts taken from reference TRBV30 and TRBJ2-3, reads SQTIHQWPATLVQPVGSPLSLECTVEGTSNPNLYWYRQAAGRGLQLLFYSVGIGQISSEVPQNLSASRPQDRQFILSSKKLLLSDSGFYLCAWSVARTSGSTDTQYFGPGTRLTVL.

The rearrangement uses TRBV5-3 and TRBJ1-2; 7 positions agree with TRBD1. TRBV5-3 is noted as an ORF with a role that remains uncertain. After removal of 5 bases from V and 3 bases from J, the junction contained 7 bases not matched to a gene. The CDR3 covers 14 residues. The CDR3 region has the DNA TGTGCCAGAAGTTCAGGGGGAGGCTACTATGGCTACACCTTC. Encoded protein: CARSSGGGYYGYTF.

V usage is TRBV6-5 and J usage is TRBJ2-1; 8 positions match TRBD2. Germline CDR1 reads MNHEY; CDR2 reads SVGAGI. The V gene end was trimmed by 2 bases and the J gene end by 6 bases; junction bases not matched to a gene: 6. The CDR3 covers 15 residues. The CDR3 DNA follows: TGTGCCAGCAGTTACCGGCTAGCGGGCCCCAATGAGCAGTTCTTC. This sequence encodes CASSYRLAGPNEQFF.

The rearrangement joins TRBV28 to TRBJ2-4; a possible D gene is TRBD2 (5 bases). In germline, CDR1 is MDHEN, CDR2 SYDVKM. The CDR3 has 12 amino acids. Between the trimmed V and J ends, which lost 9 bases and 6 bases, there was a span of 12 bases. This chain's CDR3 is CASRKAGNIQYF. CDR3 sequence (DNA): TGTGCCAGTCGGAAGGCGGGAAACATTCAGTACTTC.

The chain combines TRBV7-6 with TRBJ2-5, with D tentatively TRBD2 (7 bases). From germline, CDR1 is SGHVS and CDR2 FNYEAQ. CDR3 length equals 16 residues. The ends were cut back, 7 bases at V and 5 bases at J, with 23 bases in the middle. The CDR3 loop reads CASTRKGGGEAETQYF. The CDR3 DNA reads TGTGCCAGCACTAGAAAGGGGGGGGGCGAGGCGGAGACCCAGTACTTC.

The V call is TRBV5-5, the J call TRBJ2-7, with 8 bases aligning to TRBD1. Germline-derived CDR1 and CDR2 are SGHKS and YYEKEE (reference sequence). The length of the CDR3 is 13 residues. Trimming cost V 4 bases and J 5 bases; bases outside gene matches: 5. The CDR3 protein is CASSADRGHEQYF. DNA of the CDR3: TGTGCCAGCAGCGCAGACAGGGGCCACGAGCAGTACTTC.

The genes are TRBV2 and TRBJ2-5; TRBD2 aligns across 12 bases. V shed 4 bases, J shed 9 bases, and the junction held 9 bases outside the gene matches. The CDR3 has 15 amino acids. CDR1 and CDR2 from the germline V gene are SNHLY and FYNNEI. CDR3 loop: CASSGGLAGAVAQYF. The CDR3 nucleotides are TGTGCCAGCAGTGGGGGACTAGCGGGTGCAGTGGCCCAGTACTTC.

The gene calls are TRBV23-1 and TRBJ2-7; 9 positions match TRBD1. TRBV23-1 belongs to the ORF category, with a function that is uncertain. Unmatched junction bases numbered 12, after V lost 7 bases and J lost 5 bases. The CDR3 length is 15 residues. DNA for the CDR3: TGCGCCAGCATTCCGGGACAGGGTGGTAAAGACGAGCAGTACTTC. It codes for CASIPGQGGKDEQYF.